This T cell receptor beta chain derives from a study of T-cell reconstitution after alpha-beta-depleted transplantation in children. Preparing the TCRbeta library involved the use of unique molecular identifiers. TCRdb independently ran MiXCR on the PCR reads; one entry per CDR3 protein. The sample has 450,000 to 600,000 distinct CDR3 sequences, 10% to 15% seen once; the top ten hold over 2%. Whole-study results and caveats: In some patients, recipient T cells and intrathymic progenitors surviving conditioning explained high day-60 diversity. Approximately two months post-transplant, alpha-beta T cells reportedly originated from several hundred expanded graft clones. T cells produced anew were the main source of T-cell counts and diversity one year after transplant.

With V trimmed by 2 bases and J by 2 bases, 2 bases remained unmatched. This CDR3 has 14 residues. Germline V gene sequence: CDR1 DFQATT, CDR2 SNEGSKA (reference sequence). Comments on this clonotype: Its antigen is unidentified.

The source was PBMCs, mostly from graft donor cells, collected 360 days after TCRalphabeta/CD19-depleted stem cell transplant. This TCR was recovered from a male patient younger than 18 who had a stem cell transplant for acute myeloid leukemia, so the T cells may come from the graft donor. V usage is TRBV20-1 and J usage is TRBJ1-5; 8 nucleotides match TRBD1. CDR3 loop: CSARQQGGNQPQHF. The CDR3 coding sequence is TGCAGTGCTAGACAACAGGGGGGCAATCAGCCCCAGCATTTT.